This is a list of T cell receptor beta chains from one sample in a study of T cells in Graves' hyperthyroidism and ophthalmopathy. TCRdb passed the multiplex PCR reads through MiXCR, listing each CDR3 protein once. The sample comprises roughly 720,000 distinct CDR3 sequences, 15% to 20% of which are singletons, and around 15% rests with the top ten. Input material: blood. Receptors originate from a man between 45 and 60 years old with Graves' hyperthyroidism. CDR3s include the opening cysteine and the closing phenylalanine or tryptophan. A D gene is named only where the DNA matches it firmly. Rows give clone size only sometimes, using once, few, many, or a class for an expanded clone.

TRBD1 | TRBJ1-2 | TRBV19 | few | TGTGCCAGTAGTGCTGAGGACAGGATCACTAGAGGCTACACCTTC | CASSAEDRITRGYTF
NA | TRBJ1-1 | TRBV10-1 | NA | TGCGCCAGCAGTTACGACGGGGTGAACACTGAAGCTTTCTTT | CASSYDGVNTEAFF
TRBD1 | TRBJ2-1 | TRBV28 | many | TGTGCCAGCAGCCCTGACAGGGCCTCCTACAATGAGCAGTTCTTC | CASSPDRASYNEQFF
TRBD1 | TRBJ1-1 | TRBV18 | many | TGTGCCAGCTCACCTCGACAGGGGTACACTGAAGCTTTCTTT | CASSPRQGYTEAFF
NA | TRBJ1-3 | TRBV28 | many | TGTGCCAGCAGTTTATTAAACCAGGCTGGAAACACCATATATTTT | CASSLLNQAGNTIYF
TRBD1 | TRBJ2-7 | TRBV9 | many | TGTGCCAGCAGCGCGCCGGACAGGGGGCACGAGCAGTACTTC | CASSAPDRGHEQYF
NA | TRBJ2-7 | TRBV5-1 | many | TGCGCCAGCAGCTTGGCGTTCCGGGACGGTGATCTCTCCTACGAGCAGTACTTC | CASSLAFRDGDLSYEQYF
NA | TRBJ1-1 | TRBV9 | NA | TGTGCCAGCAGCGTAGGCAGGGGATGGAACACTGAAGCTTTCTTT | CASSVGRGWNTEAFF
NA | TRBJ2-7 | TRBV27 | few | TGTGCCAGCAGTTTATCTTCGGGATCCGAGCAGTACTTC | CASSLSSGSEQYF
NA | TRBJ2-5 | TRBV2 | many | TGTGCCAGCAGTCCAACCCGGGACCAGGGATCAGAGACCCAGTACTTC | CASSPTRDQGSETQYF
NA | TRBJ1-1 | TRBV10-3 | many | TGTGCCATCAGCGGGATTTCGGACACAGAACTGGCTTTCTTT | CAISGISDTELAFF
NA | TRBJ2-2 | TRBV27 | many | TGTGCCAGCAGTTTAGTCAGCCTTAACACCGGGGAGCTGTTTTTT | CASSLVSLNTGELFF
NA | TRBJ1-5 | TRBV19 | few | TGTGCCAGTAGCACAACAGAGGACTCAATCCAGCCCCAGCATTTT | CASSTTEDSIQPQHF
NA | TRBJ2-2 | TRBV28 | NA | TGTGCCAGCAGTTTGGCGGTTATCGGCGGGGAGCTGTTTTTT | CASSLAVIGGELFF